This TCR beta chain was sequenced in a study of OX40 agonist ivuxolimab in advanced cancers. At the level of the study: The patients got ivuxolimab, which is an agonistic anti-OX40 (CD134) antibody.

CDR3 length equals 15 residues. Germline V gene data show CDR1 as MNHNS and CDR2 as SASEGT. Trimming took off 4 bases at V and 5 bases at J, with 12 bases between the two ends. In regard to this clone: Its antigen is not known.

Study-wide points: Both CD4+ and CD8+ T cell populations in blood had undergone clonal expansion by week 6 at 0.1 to 3.0 mg/kg. The study found that CD8+ T cells averaged more expanded clones than CD4+. Low normalized T-cell clonal expansion was also seen in some nonresponders.

Using immunoSEQ multiplex PCR, the repertoire was profiled, and TCRdb retains in-frame clones only, with some absent. The data hold roughly 48,000 clones, with 70% to 90% observed a single time. The sequence derives from an adult with an advanced solid tumor such as melanoma, head and neck, liver or kidney cancer. This chain links TRBV6-1 with TRBJ1-6, with D possibly matching TRBD1 (6 bases). Sequenced here: CD4+ or CD8+ T cells sorted from blood, sampled in a trial of the OX40 agonist ivuxolimab. CDR3 DNA: TGTGCCAGCAGTGTCGGACAGAGTAATAATTCACCCCTCCACTTT. It encodes CASSVGQSNNSPLHF.